One sample yielded the 6 T cell receptor beta chains listed below, sequenced in a study of OX40 agonist ivuxolimab in advanced cancers. The table came from immunoSEQ multiplex PCR; TCRdb's copy has only in-frame clones and leaves some out. The sample lists approximately 61,000 clones, approximately 90% seen once, with 15% to 20% in the top ten. The source was CD4+ or CD8+ T cells sorted from blood, collected in a trial of the OX40 agonist ivuxolimab. These TCRs come from an adult with an advanced solid tumor such as melanoma, head and neck, liver or kidney cancer.

This CDR3 reads CASSDSGAGELFF. DNA for the CDR3: TGTGCCAGCAGTGACTCAGGGGCCGGGGAGCTGTTTTTT. The V gene is TRBV6-4, the J gene TRBJ2-2; D is possibly TRBD1 (5 bases). This CDR3 has 13 residues. CDR1 is MRHNA, CDR2 SNTAGT, per germline. The V and J ends lost 0 bases and 6 bases respectively, with 5 bases between them.

The chain couples TRBV27 to TRBJ2-2; TRBD2 matches at 12 bases. The CDR3 loop spans 16 amino acids. The trim removed 4 bases at V and 4 bases at J, leaving 4 bases unmatched. Germline V lookup: CDR1 MNHEY, CDR2 SMNVEV (reference sequence). This CDR3 is CASSWLAGGGTGELFF. In nucleotides, the CDR3 is TGTGCCAGCAGTTGGCTAGCGGGAGGGGGCACCGGGGAGCTGTTTTTT.

The V and J genes are TRBV7-9 and TRBJ2-7; perhaps TRBD2 as D (6 bases). This CDR3 contains 14 residues. Deletions cut 5 bases from V and 3 bases from J, with 14 bases between. Germline CDR1 is SEHNR and CDR2 is FQNEAQ (reference sequence). CDR3 sequence: CASSHGAGYYEQYF. DNA of the CDR3: TGTGCCAGCAGCCATGGCGCGGGGTACTACGAGCAGTACTTC.

The V and J genes are TRBV7-3 and TRBJ2-4; D perhaps matches TRBD2 (6 bases). Looked up from germline, CDR1 is SGHTA and CDR2 is FQGTGA. Trimming left V 5 bases short and J 1 base short, with 18 bases between. The CDR3 contains 17 residues. In DNA form, the CDR3 reads TGTGCCAGCAGCCCCGTTAGCGGTCCATACGCCAAAAACATTCAGTACTTC. Translating it yields CASSPVSGPYAKNIQYF.

The rearrangement uses TRBV6-6 and TRBJ2-1, with 8 bases fitting TRBD1. The CDR3 has 12 residues. V was pared by 10 bases and J by 9 bases, with 8 bases of the junction left unmatched. CDR1 MNHNY and CDR2 SVGAGI come from the germline V gene (reference sequence). The CDR3 reads CATGTGRVEQFF. The CDR3 region has the DNA TGTGCCACCGGGACAGGACGGGTTGAGCAGTTCTTC.

The chain carries TRBV4-3 and TRBJ2-1, with D perhaps assigned TRBD1 or TRBD2 (6 bases each). V dropped 5 bases and J dropped 4 bases, with 15 bases sitting between them. Per germline, CDR1 LGHNA and CDR2 YSLEER. The CDR3 contains 15 residues. CDR3 protein: CASSGGGILYNEQFF. The CDR3 DNA sequence: TGCGCCAGCAGCGGGGGCGGGATACTGTACAATGAGCAGTTCTTC.